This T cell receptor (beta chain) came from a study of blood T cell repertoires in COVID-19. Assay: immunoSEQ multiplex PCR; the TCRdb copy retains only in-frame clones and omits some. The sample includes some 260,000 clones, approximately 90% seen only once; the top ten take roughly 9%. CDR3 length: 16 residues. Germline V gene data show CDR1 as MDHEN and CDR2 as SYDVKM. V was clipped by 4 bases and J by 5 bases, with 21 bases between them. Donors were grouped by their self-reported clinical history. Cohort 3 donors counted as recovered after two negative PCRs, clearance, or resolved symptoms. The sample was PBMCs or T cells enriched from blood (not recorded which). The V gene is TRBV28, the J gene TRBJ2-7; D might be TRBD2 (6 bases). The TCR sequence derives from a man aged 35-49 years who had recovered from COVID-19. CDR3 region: CASSSHGASARDEQYF. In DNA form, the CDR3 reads TGTGCCAGCAGTTCCCATGGGGCTAGCGCCCGAGACGAGCAGTACTTC. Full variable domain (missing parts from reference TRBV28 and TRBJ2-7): DVKVTQSSRYLVKRTGEKVFLECVQDMDHENMFWYRQDPGLGLRLIYFSYDVKMKEKGDIPEGYSVSREKKERFSLILESASTNQTSMYLCASSSHGASARDEQYFGPGTRLTVT.